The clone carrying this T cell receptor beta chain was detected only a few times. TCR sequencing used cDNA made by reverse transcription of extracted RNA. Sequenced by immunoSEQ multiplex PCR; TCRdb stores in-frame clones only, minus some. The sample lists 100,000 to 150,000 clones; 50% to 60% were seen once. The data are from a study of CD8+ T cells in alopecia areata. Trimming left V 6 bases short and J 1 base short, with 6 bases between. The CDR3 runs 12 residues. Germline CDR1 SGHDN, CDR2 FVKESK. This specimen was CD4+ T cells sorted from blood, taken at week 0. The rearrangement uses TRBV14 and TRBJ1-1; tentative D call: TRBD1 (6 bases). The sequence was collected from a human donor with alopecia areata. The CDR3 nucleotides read TGTGCCAGCAGACAGGGGAACACTGAAGCTTTCTTT. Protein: CASRQGNTEAFF. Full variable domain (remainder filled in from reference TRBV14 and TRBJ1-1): EAGVTQFPSHSVIEKGQTVTLRCDPISGHDNLYWYRRVMGKEIKFLLHFVKESKQDESGMPNNRFLAERTGGTYSTLKVQPAELEDSGVYFCASRQGNTEAFFGQGTRLTVV.